The 17 T cell receptor beta chains below come from one sample, sequenced in a study of T cell changes during pregnancy in multiple sclerosis. Here immunoSEQ multiplex PCR was the method, and the copy in TCRdb shows in-frame clones only, minus some. This table holds tens of thousands of clones, 93% found once. The sample in question was peripheral blood, obtained after pregnancy. These receptors came from a female donor with multiple sclerosis, enrolled in a pregnancy study.

The chain couples TRBV5-6 to TRBJ1-5; TRBD1 matches at 8 bases. The germline CDR1 and CDR2 sequences are SGHDT and YYEEEE. V dropped 4 bases and J dropped 2; count of bases not matched to a gene: 8. The CDR3 covers 16 residues. This CDR3 is CASSKDRGRGNQPQHF. The CDR3 nucleotides read TGTGCCAGCAGCAAAGACAGGGGTCGGGGCAATCAGCCCCAGCATTTT.

The chain's CDR3 is CASSIQGGGQHF. CDR3 nucleotides: TGTGCCAGTAGTATCCAGGGAGGTGGCCAGCATTTT. V usage is TRBV19 and J usage is TRBJ1-5; maybe TRBD1 (5 bases). The germline V gene has CDR1 LNHDA and CDR2 SQIVND (reference sequence). Trimming removed 3 bases at V and 12 bases at J, with 12 bases between. The CDR3 covers 12 residues.

Only one count was recorded for this clone. V usage is TRBV7-9 and J usage is TRBJ2-1, with TRBD2 as a possible D gene (6 bases). V lost 2 bases and J 0 bases, leaving 11 bases between the germline ends. This CDR3 contains 16 residues. Looked up from germline, CDR1 is SEHNR and CDR2 is FQNEAQ (reference sequence). CDR3 sequence (DNA): TGTGCCAGCAGCTTATTCACGGGAGACTCCTACAATGAGCAGTTCTTC. It codes for CASSLFTGDSYNEQFF.

The chain joins TRBV7-9 to TRBJ1-3; 9 bases align to TRBD1. Germline CDR1 reads SEHNR; CDR2 reads FQNEAQ (reference sequence). The CDR3 is 13 residues long. V dropped 3 bases and J dropped 7; count of bases not matched to a gene: 1. This CDR3 is CASSLGQGNTIYF. In nucleotides, the CDR3 is TGTGCCAGCAGCTTGGGACAGGGTAACACCATATATTTT.

The chain uses TRBV7-9 and TRBJ2-1; TRBD2 aligns across 8 bases. V was clipped by 5 bases and J by 2 bases; unmatched bases: 11. CDR1 is SEHNR, CDR2 FQNEAQ, per germline (reference sequence). The CDR3 length is 17 residues. The CDR3 protein is CASSAWGAGVTYNEQFF. CDR3 sequence (DNA): TGTGCCAGCAGCGCGTGGGGAGCGGGAGTCACCTACAATGAGCAGTTCTTC.

The V and J genes are TRBV28 and TRBJ2-7; TRBD2 matches 12 bases. Germline V lookup: CDR1 MDHEN, CDR2 SYDVKM. The CDR3 has 14 residues. The J segment lost 3 bases and the V segment lost 7 bases, leaving 4 bases of the junction unmatched. The CDR3 is CASTGTSGFYEQYF. The CDR3 nucleotides read TGTGCCAGCACAGGGACTAGCGGGTTCTACGAGCAGTACTTC.

J is TRBJ2-7 and V is TRBV4-2, with 10 bases that match TRBD1. Germline V gene data show CDR1 as LGHNA and CDR2 as YNFKEQ. The CDR3 length is 14 residues. V shed 5 bases and J 1 base; nucleotides not matched to a gene: 2. The CDR3: CASSAGQGSYEQYF. CDR3 nucleotides: TGTGCCAGCAGCGCGGGACAGGGGTCCTACGAGCAGTACTTC.

CDR3 DNA sequence: TGTGCCAGCAGCCGGCCGACAGGGGGCCTTTACGAGCAGTACTTC. Residues: CASSRPTGGLYEQYF. The rearrangement uses TRBV5-4 and TRBJ2-7, with 10 nucleotides matching TRBD1. Germline lookup yields CDR1 SGHNT and CDR2 YYREEE (reference sequence). The CDR3 extends over 15 amino acids. Losses at the gene ends were 4 bases for V and 4 bases for J; bases not matched to a gene: 8.

This clone was picked up a small number of times. The chain's CDR3 is CASKGTPGESNQPQHF. The CDR3 DNA is TGCGCCAGCAAGGGGACTCCCGGGGAGAGCAATCAGCCCCAGCATTTT. V usage is TRBV10-2 and J usage is TRBJ1-5; D perhaps matches TRBD1 (5 bases). Germline V gene data show CDR1 as WSHSY and CDR2 as SAAADI. The ends were cut back, 7 bases at V and 1 base at J, with 17 bases in the middle. CDR3 length equals 16 residues.

The rearrangement joins TRBV19 to TRBJ2-5, with a weak D call TRBD2 (7 bases). CDR1 and CDR2 from the germline V gene are LNHDA and SQIVND (reference sequence). This CDR3 comprises 15 residues. The ends were cut back, 5 bases at V and 2 bases at J, with 15 bases in the middle. In DNA form, the CDR3 reads TGTGCCAGTAGTCAAGGGGGGGGATATCAAGAGACCCAGTACTTC. It translates to CASSQGGGYQETQYF. Complete variable domain (other parts from reference TRBV19 and TRBJ2-5): DGGITQSPKYLFRKEGQNVTLSCEQNLNHDAMYWYRQDPGQGLRLIYYSQIVNDFQKGDIAEGYSVSREKKESFPLTVTSAQKNPTAFYLCASSQGGGYQETQYFGPGTRLLVL.

The chain links TRBV9 to TRBJ1-2, with a possible D match to TRBD1 (5 bases). The length of the CDR3 is 12 residues. Trimming removed 5 bases at V and 1 base at J, with 6 bases between. Germline V CDR1 and CDR2: SGDLS, YYNGEE. The DNA for the CDR3 is TGTGCCAGCAGAGGGGTTAACTATGGCTACACCTTC. Its translation is CASRGVNYGYTF.

This chain connects TRBV11-2 to TRBJ2-3; TRBD1 is a possible D gene (6 bases). The CDR3 runs 14 residues. The V end was cut by 3 bases, the J end by 5 bases, with 12 bases between. In germline, CDR1 is SGHAT, CDR2 FQNNGV. In DNA, the CDR3 is TGTGCCAGCAGCTTGGGCAGGGGCGGAGATACGCAGTATTTT. The encoded protein is CASSLGRGGDTQYF. Combining the CDR3 with reference TRBV11-2 and TRBJ2-3 gives the whole variable domain EAGVAQSPRYKIIEKRQSVAFWCNPISGHATLYWYQQILGQGPKLLIQFQNNGVVDDSQLPKDRFSAERLKGVDSTLKIQPAKLEDSAVYLCASSLGRGGDTQYFGPGTRLTVL.

The V gene is TRBV4-2, the J gene TRBJ2-1; the match to TRBD2 covers 14 bases. The length of the CDR3 is 15 residues. Germline values: CDR1 LGHNA, CDR2 YNFKEQ. V shed 4 bases, J shed 7 bases, and the junction held 3 bases outside the gene matches. The CDR3 DNA follows: TGTGCCAGCAGCCCGGGACTAGCGGGAGAGAATGAGCAGTTCTTC. Protein: CASSPGLAGENEQFF.

The chain employs TRBV28 and TRBJ1-1, with 10 bases matching TRBD1. With V trimmed by 6 bases and J by 7 bases, 11 bases remained unmatched. The CDR3 spans 15 residues. Germline V gene data show CDR1 as MDHEN and CDR2 as SYDVKM. DNA for the CDR3: TGTGCCAGCAGCATGGACAGGGGGAGGGACATTGAAGCTTTCTTT. Its protein product is CASSMDRGRDIEAFF.

The CDR3: CASSQEIGGGSYEQYF. CDR3 nucleotide sequence: TGCGCCAGCAGCCAAGAGATTGGCGGCGGGAGCTACGAGCAGTACTTC. V gene TRBV4-3 combines with J gene TRBJ2-7; TRBD2 agrees at 7 bases. J was trimmed by 3 bases and V by 0 bases; bases with no gene match: 8. The CDR3 runs to 16 residues. Germline CDR1 is LGHNA and CDR2 is YSLEER.

V and J are TRBV30 and TRBJ1-2, with D possibly matching TRBD1 (6 bases). This CDR3 has 14 amino acids. The germline V gene has CDR1 GTSNPN and CDR2 SVGIG (reference sequence). V dropped 3 bases and J dropped 6 bases, with 17 bases sitting between them. The CDR3 sequence: CAWRRGTGWDGYTF. CDR3 DNA: TGTGCCTGGAGGAGGGGGACCGGTTGGGATGGCTACACCTTC.

J is TRBJ2-7 and V is TRBV13; 10 nucleotides match TRBD2. CDR3 size: 15 residues. Per the germline V gene, CDR1 is PRHDT and CDR2 is FYEKMQ (reference sequence). V lost 0 bases and J lost 2; bases outside the gene matches: 1. The DNA for the CDR3 is TGTGCCAGCAGCTTAGGACTAGCGGGACCCTACGAGCAGTACTTC. This gives the protein CASSLGLAGPYEQYF.